The rows below give T cell receptor beta chains drawn from one sample of a study of response to subunit inactivated influenza vaccine. MiXCR, run by TCRdb on the RT-PCR reads, gives a single entry per CDR3 protein. The data contain 600,000 to 850,000 distinct CDR3 sequences, 11% to 15% of them seen just once; the ten biggest clones take up 7.5% to 8%. The input for sequencing was PBMCs from blood, taken less than 15 days before vaccination. Every receptor here comes from a man aged 45-65 years who received an inactivated influenza vaccine. The CDR3 runs from the conserved cysteine through the conserved F or W. The D gene is left open where the match is weak. Clone size is stated in some rows and not others, as once, few, many or a class when expanded.

NA	TRBV3-1	TRBD1	TRBJ2-7	13	CASSQTGGWEQYF	TGTGCCAGCAGCCAGACAGGGGGCTGGGAGCAGTACTTC
NA	TRBV3-1	NA	TRBJ2-3	16	CASSHRSGLSTDTQYF	TGTGCCAGCAGCCATCGGTCCGGGCTTAGCACAGATACGCAGTATTTT
NA	TRBV6-2/TRBV6-3	NA	TRBJ1-2	13	CASRDDSLDGYTF	TGTGCCAGCAGGGATGACAGCCTTGATGGCTACACCTTC
few	TRBV20-1	NA	TRBJ2-4	14	CSARPRGGENIQYF	TGCAGTGCTAGGCCCAGGGGGGGGGAAAACATTCAGTACTTC
NA	TRBV6-5	TRBD1	TRBJ1-4	17	CASSYPDRGESHEKLFF	TGTGCCAGCAGTTACCCGGACAGGGGCGAATCCCATGAAAAACTGTTTTTT
many	TRBV28	NA	TRBJ1-4	16	CASSDRGYTTNEKLFF	TGTGCCAGCAGTGACCGAGGGTACACAACTAATGAAAAACTGTTTTTT
many	TRBV29-1	NA	TRBJ2-3	12	CSVEEASDTQYF	TGCAGCGTGGAGGAGGCATCAGATACGCAGTATTTT
NA	TRBV4-3	NA	TRBJ1-6	16	CASSQDLRQNNSPLHF	TGCGCCAGCAGCCAAGATCTCCGACAGAATAATTCACCCCTCCACTTT
few	TRBV7-6	NA	TRBJ2-2	16	CASSLEDRLNTGELFF	TGTGCCAGCAGCTTAGAAGACAGACTGAACACCGGGGAGCTGTTTTTT
many	TRBV20-1	NA	TRBJ2-7	14	CSARVATHSYEQYF	TGCAGTGCTAGAGTTGCTACACACTCCTACGAGCAGTACTTC
many	TRBV20-1	TRBD1	TRBJ2-1	15	CSARDPGGVDNEQFF	TGCAGTGCTAGAGATCCAGGGGGCGTCGACAATGAGCAGTTCTTC
NA	TRBV20-1	TRBD1	TRBJ2-5	15	CSARNTGTGSETQYF	TGCAGTGCTAGAAATACCGGGACAGGGAGCGAGACCCAGTACTTC
once	TRBV5-1	NA	TRBJ2-7	13	CASRSTGLNEQYF	TGCGCCAGCAGATCTACAGGGCTAAATGAGCAGTACTTC
few	TRBV7-8	NA	TRBJ2-1	13	CASSLAIDRQAFF	TGTGCCAGCAGCTTAGCGATAGACAGGCAAGCTTTCTTC
few	TRBV5-1	TRBD1	TRBJ2-1	15	CASKPGTGPYNEQFF	TGCGCCAGCAAACCAGGGACAGGGCCCTACAATGAGCAGTTCTTC
once	TRBV4-1	NA	TRBJ2-2	18	CASSQGQVASSPYGELFF	TGCGCCAGCAGCCAGGGTCAGGTTGCCTCTTCACCTTACGGGGAGCTGTTTTTT
many	TRBV27	TRBD1	TRBJ1-2	13	CASSPQGAPGYTF	TGTGCCAGCAGTCCGCAGGGGGCGCCGGGCTACACCTTC
few	TRBV20-1	NA	TRBJ1-4	14	CSASRFGGGEKLFF	TGCAGTGCTAGCAGATTTGGCGGTGGGGAAAAACTGTTTTTT
NA	TRBV12-3/TRBV12-4	NA	TRBJ1-5	13	CASRQAGDQPQHF	TGTGCCAGCAGGCAAGCGGGGGATCAGCCCCAGCATTTT
NA	TRBV2	NA	TRBJ2-1	15	CASSDVGASYNEQFF	TGTGCCAGCAGTGATGTAGGGGCCTCCTACAATGAGCAGTTCTTC
few	TRBV10-3	NA	TRBJ1-2	13	CAISESGARGYTF	TGTGCCATCAGTGAGTCGGGGGCTCGTGGCTACACCTTC
NA	TRBV27	TRBD2	TRBJ2-1	15	CASTGTSGTYNEQFF	TGTGCCAGCACCGGGACTAGCGGGACGTACAATGAGCAGTTCTTC
few	TRBV7-6	TRBD2	TRBJ2-1	15	CASSLVRGNRNEQFF	TGTGCCAGCAGCTTAGTGCGGGGGAATAGAAATGAGCAGTTCTTC
many	TRBV5-1	NA	TRBJ2-2	15	CASSLAQQNTGELFF	TGCGCCAGCAGCTTGGCCCAGCAGAACACCGGGGAGCTGTTTTTT
many	TRBV14	NA	TRBJ2-2	13	CASAALFTGELFF	TGTGCCAGCGCGGCGCTTTTCACCGGGGAGCTGTTTTTT
few	TRBV27	TRBD1	TRBJ2-7	13	CASSETGPYEQYF	TGTGCCAGCAGTGAGACAGGGCCCTACGAGCAGTACTTC
few	TRBV5-4	TRBD2	TRBJ2-2	17	CASSSATSGLNTGELFF	TGTGCCAGCAGCTCGGCCACTAGCGGTTTAAACACCGGGGAGCTGTTTTTT
NA	TRBV27	NA	TRBJ2-5	8	CTQETQYF	TGTACACAAGAGACCCAGTACTTC
few	TRBV7-3	NA	TRBJ2-2	15	CASTMLGANTGELFF	TGTGCCAGCACTATGCTGGGGGCCAACACCGGGGAGCTGTTTTTT
few	TRBV5-1	TRBD1	TRBJ2-7	14	CASSLGQGKGEQYF	TGCGCCAGCAGCTTGGGACAGGGAAAGGGCGAGCAGTACTTC
NA	TRBV12-3/TRBV12-4	NA	TRBJ2-7	15	CASRVGGTGLNQQYF	TGTGCCAGCAGAGTCGGCGGGACTGGCCTTAACCAGCAGTACTTC
NA	TRBV12-3/TRBV12-4	TRBD1	TRBJ1-6	15	CASKGQGTFNSPLHF	TGTGCCAGTAAAGGACAGGGGACATTTAATTCACCCCTCCACTTT
many	TRBV29-1	NA	TRBJ1-4	14	CSNNLGGAEEKLFF	TGCAGCAATAACCTGGGGGGCGCGGAAGAAAAACTGTTTTTT
many	TRBV24-1	NA	TRBJ2-5	12	CATSDLGQEFYF	TGTGCCACCAGTGATTTGGGGCAGGAGTTCTACTTC
few	TRBV2	TRBD1	TRBJ1-5	14	CASRPGQDTWPQHF	TGTGCCAGCAGACCCGGACAGGATACGTGGCCCCAGCATTTT
NA	TRBV20-1	NA	TRBJ1-2	12	CSARVPLGGYTF	TGCAGTGCTAGAGTTCCGTTAGGTGGCTACACCTTC
few	TRBV9	NA	TRBJ2-6	13	CASSEGNANVLTF	TGTGCCAGCAGTGAGGGAAACGCCAACGTCCTGACTTTC
NA	TRBV6-6	TRBD1	TRBJ2-7	13	CASSYSGQGEQYF	TGTGCCAGCAGTTACTCGGGACAGGGCGAGCAGTACTTC
few	TRBV10-3	TRBD1	TRBJ2-7	12	CAISGTGREQYF	TGTGCCATCAGTGGGACAGGGCGCGAGCAGTACTTC
NA	TRBV4-3	TRBD1	TRBJ2-5	13	CASRTGYTGTQYF	TGCGCCAGCCGGACAGGATATACAGGGACCCAGTACTTC
NA	TRBV24-1	TRBD2	TRBJ2-1	16	CATSDLGGSSYNEQFF	TGTGCCACCAGTGATTTGGGCGGGAGCTCCTACAATGAGCAGTTCTTC